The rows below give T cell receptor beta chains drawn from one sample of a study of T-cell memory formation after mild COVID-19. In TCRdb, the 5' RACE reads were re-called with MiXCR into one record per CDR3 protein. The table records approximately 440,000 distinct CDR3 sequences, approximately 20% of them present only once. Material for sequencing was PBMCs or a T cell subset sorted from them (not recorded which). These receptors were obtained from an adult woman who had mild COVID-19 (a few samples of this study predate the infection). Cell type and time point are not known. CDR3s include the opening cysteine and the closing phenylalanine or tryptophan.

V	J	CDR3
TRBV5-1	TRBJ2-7	CASSSLPGQGVDEQYF
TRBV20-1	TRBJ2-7	CSASRGGPYEQYF
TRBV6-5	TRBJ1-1	CASSAGQFQTEAFF
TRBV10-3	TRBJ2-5	CAIRASGDQETQYF
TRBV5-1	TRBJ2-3	CASSPITPTDTQYF
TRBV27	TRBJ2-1	CASSRTSGRLFYNEQFF
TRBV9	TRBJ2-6	CASSPPLWGAGANVLTF
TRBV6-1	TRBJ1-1	CASSGAEAFF
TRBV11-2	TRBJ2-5	CASSLSTRETQYF
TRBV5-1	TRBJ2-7	CASSSGGGLSYEQYF
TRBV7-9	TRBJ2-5	CASSPGVETQYF
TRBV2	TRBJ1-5	CASSERVFREHQPQHF
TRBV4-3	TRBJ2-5	CASSQFWGGQETQYF
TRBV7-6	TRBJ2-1	CASSLTRPPTVHQFF
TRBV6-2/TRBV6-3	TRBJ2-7	CASSALRLRGTYEQYF
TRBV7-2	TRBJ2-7	CASSLSSGPYEQYF
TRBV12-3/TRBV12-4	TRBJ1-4	CASSDEGWEKLFF
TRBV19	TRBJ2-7	CASSSFTEGEQYF
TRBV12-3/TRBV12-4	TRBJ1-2	CASIISWPYGYTF
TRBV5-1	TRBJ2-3	CASSLHLEGITDTQYF
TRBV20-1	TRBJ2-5	CSARARDPRETQYF
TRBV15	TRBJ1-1	CATSEIRGMNTEAFF
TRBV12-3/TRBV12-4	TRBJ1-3	CASSFAGGPSSGNTIYF
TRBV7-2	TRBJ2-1	CASSLGIRGRAINEQFF
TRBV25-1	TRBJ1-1	CASSPGTNVEAFF
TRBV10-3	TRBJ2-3	CAISDPGAPRATDTQYF
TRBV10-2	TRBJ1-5	CVSSESFGGLRRDQPQHF
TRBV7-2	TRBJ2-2	CASSFGGGGNTGELFF
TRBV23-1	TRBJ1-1	CASSQPDRHTEAFF
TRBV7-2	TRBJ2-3	CASSLASSSDTQYF
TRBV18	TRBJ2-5	CASSPQQGEETQYF
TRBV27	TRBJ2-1	CASSLYPGIGNEQFF
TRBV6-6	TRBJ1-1	CASSYSRGRGNTEAFF
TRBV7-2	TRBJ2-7	CASSLEVYRYEQYF
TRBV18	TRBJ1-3	CASSPPGQRNTIYF
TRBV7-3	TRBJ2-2	CASSFMGGSLTGELFF
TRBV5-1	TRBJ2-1	CASSPLNRQDNEQFF
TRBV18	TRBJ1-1	CASSPVVTLGSHTEAFF
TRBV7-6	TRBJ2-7	CASSPEGQARDSSYEQYF
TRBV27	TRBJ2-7	CAKTGVVLVQYF
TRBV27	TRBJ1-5	CASSLSTGGRGNQPQHF
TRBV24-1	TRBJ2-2	CATSVTGELFF
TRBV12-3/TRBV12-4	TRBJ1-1	CASSGQGALEAFF
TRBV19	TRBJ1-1	CASRGGLSPNTEAFF
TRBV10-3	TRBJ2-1	CAISASDNEQFF
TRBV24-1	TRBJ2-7	CAIGGGGRHEQYF
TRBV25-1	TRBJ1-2	CASSGPRPGGYTF
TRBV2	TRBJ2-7	CASSEDGDTYEQYF